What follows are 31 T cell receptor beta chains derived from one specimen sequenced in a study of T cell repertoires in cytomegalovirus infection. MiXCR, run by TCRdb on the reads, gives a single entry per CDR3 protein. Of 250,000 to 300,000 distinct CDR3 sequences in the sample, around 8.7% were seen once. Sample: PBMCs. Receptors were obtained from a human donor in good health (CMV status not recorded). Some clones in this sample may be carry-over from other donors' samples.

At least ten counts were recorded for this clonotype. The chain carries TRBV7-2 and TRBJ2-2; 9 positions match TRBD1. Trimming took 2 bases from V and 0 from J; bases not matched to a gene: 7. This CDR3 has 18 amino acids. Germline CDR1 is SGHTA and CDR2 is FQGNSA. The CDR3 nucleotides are TGTGCCAGCAGCTTACAGTACAGGGGGCCATCGAACACCGGGGAGCTGTTTTTT. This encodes CASSLQYRGPSNTGELFF.

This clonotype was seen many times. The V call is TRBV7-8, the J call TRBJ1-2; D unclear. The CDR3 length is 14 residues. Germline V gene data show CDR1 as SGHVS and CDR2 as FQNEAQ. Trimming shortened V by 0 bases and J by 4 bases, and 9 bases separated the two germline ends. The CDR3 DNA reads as TGTGCCAGCAGCTTAGCCAATAAGGCCTATGGCTACACCTTC. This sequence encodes CASSLANKAYGYTF.

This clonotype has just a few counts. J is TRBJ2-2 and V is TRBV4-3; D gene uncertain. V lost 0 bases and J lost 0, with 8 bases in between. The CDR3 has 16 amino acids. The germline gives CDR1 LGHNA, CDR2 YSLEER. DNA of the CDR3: TGCGCCAGCAGCCAAGATGGAACTCCGAACACCGGGGAGCTGTTTTTT. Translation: CASSQDGTPNTGELFF.

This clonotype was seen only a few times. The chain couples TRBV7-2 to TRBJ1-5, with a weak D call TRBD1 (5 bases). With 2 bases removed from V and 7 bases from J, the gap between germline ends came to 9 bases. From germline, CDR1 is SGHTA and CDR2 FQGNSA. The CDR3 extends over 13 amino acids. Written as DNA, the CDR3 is TGTGCCAGCAGCTTATCCCGGGGCCAGCCCCAGCATTTT. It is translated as CASSLSRGQPQHF.

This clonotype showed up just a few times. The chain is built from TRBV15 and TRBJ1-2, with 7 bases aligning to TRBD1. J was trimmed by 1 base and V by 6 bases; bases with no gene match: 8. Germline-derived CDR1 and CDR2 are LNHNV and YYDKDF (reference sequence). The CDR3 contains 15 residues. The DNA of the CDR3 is TGTGCCACCAGGCCGGGACAGACAATTAACTATGGCTACACCTTC. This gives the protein CATRPGQTINYGYTF.

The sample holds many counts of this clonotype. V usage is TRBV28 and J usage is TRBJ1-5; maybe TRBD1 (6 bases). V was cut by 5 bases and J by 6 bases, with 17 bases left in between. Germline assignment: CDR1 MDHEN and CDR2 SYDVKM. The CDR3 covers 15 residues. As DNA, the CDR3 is TGTGCCAGCAGTCTCATAGGGGGACTAAGTCAGCCCCAGCATTTT. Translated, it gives CASSLIGGLSQPQHF.

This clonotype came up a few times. CDR3 DNA: TGTGCCAGCAGTTTCGACATCTATGGCTACACCTTC. Its translation: CASSFDIYGYTF. The chain joins TRBV12-3 or TRBV12-4 to TRBJ1-2, with D unclear. V gave up 3 bases and J gave up 4 bases, with 6 bases separating them. The CDR3 covers 12 residues.

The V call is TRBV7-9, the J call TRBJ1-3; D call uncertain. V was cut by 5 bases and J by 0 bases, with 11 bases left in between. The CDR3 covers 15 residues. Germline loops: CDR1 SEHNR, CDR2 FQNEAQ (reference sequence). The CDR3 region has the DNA TGTGCCAGCAGCCCATCTGGAGTCTCTGGAAACACCATATATTTT. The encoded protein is CASSPSGVSGNTIYF.

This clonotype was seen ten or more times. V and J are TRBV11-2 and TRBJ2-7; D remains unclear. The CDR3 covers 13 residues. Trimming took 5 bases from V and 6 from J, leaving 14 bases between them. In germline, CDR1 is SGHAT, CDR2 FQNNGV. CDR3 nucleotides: TGTGCCAGCAGCCCCTTTCAGGTTAGCGAGCAGTACTTC. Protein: CASSPFQVSEQYF.

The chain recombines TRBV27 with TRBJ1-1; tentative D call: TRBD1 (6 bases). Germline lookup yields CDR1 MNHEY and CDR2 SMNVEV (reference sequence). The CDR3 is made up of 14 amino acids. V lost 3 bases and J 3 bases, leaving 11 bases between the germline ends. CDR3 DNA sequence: TGTGCCAGCAGTTTGTGGGGGCGAGACACTGAAGCTTTCTTT. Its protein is CASSLWGRDTEAFF.

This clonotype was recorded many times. CDR3 amino acids: CASRTGISTDTQYF. For the CDR3, the DNA is TGTGCCAGCAGGACAGGGATAAGCACAGATACGCAGTATTTT. The rearrangement joins TRBV19 to TRBJ2-3; 8 bases are shared with TRBD1. Germline V CDR1 and CDR2: LNHDA, SQIVND (reference sequence). The CDR3 has 14 residues. V was clipped by 9 bases and J by 0 bases; unmatched bases: 5. The full variable domain, completed using reference TRBV19 and TRBJ2-3, is DGGITQSPKYLFRKEGQNVTLSCEQNLNHDAMYWYRQDPGQGLRLIYYSQIVNDFQKGDIAEGYSVSREKKESFPLTVTSAQKNPTAFYLCASRTGISTDTQYFGPGTRLTVL.

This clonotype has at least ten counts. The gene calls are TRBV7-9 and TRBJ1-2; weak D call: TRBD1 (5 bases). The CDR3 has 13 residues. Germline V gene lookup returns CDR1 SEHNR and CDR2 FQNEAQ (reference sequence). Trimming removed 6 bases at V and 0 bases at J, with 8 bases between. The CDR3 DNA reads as TGTGCCAGCAGTTCGGACACTAACTATGGCTACACCTTC. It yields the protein CASSSDTNYGYTF.

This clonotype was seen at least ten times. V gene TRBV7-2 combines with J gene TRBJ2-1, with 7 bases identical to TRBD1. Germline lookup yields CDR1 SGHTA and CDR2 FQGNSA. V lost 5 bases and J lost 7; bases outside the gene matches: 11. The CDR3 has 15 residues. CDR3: CASSPQTGTGNEQFF. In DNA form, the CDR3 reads TGTGCCAGCAGCCCTCAGACAGGGACGGGAAATGAGCAGTTCTTC.

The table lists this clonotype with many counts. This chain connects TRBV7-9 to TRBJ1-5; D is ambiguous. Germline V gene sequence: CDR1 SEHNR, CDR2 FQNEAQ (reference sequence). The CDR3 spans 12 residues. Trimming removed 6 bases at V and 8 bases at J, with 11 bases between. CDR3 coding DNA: TGTGCCAGCAGTTCTCGCGGAGAGCCCCAGCATTTT. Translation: CASSSRGEPQHF.

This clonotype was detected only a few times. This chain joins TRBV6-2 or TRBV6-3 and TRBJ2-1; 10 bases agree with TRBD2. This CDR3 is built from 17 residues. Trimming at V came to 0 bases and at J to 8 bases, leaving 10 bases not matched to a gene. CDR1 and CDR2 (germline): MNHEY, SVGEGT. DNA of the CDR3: TGTGCCAGCAGTTACTCGAGTCCTAGCGGGGGACGTGATGAGCAGTTCTTC. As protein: CASSYSSPSGGRDEQFF.

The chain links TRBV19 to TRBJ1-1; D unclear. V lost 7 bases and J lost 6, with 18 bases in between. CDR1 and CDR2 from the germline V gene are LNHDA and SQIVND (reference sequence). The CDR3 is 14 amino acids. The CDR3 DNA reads TGTGCCAGTACCCCGGGCCCTTCGGTCGCTGAAGCTTTCTTT. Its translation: CASTPGPSVAEAFF.

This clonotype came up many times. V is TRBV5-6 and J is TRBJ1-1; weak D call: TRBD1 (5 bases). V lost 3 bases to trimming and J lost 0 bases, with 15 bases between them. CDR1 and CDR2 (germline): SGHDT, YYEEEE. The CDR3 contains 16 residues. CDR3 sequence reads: CASSWVGSGMNTEAFF. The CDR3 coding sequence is TGTGCCAGCAGCTGGGTGGGATCAGGGATGAACACTGAAGCTTTCTTT.

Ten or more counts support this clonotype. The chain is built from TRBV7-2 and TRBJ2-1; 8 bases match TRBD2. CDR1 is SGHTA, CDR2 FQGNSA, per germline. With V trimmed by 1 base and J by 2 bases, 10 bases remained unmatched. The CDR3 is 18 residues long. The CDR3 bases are TGTGCCAGCAGCTTAGTGAGGTGGGCGGGAGGCACCTACAATGAGCAGTTCTTC. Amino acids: CASSLVRWAGGTYNEQFF.

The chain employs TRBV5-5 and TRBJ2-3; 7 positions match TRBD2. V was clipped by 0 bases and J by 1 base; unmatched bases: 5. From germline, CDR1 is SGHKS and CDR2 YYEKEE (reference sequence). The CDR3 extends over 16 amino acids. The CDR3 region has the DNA TGTGCCAGCAGCTTGGCGAGCGGGGCGGGCACAGATACGCAGTATTTT. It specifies CASSLASGAGTDTQYF.

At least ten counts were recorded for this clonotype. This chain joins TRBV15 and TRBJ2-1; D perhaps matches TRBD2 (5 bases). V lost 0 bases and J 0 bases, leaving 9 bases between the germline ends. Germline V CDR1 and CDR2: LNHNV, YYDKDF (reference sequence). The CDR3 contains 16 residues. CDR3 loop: CATSRDGLSSYNEQFF. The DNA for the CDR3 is TGTGCCACCAGCAGAGATGGACTTAGCTCCTACAATGAGCAGTTCTTC. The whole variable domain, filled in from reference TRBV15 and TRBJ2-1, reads DAMVIQNPRYQVTQFGKPVTLSCSQTLNHNVMYWYQQKSSQAPKLLFHYYDKDFNNEADTPDNFQSRRPNTSFCFLDIRSPGLGDTAMYLCATSRDGLSSYNEQFFGPGTRLTVL.

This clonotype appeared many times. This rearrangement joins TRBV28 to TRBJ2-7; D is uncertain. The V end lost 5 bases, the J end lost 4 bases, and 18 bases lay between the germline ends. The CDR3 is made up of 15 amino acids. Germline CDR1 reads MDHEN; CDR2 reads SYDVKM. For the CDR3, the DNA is TGTGCCAGCAGTCCCCACGACTCGCGGAAATACGAGCAGTACTTC. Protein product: CASSPHDSRKYEQYF.

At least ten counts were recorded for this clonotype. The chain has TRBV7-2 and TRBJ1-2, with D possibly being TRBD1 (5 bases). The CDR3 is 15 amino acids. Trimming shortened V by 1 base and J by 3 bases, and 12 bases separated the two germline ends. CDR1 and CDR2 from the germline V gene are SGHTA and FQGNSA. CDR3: CASSLGQGPYYGYTF. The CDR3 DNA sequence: TGTGCCAGCAGCTTAGGGCAGGGTCCCTACTATGGCTACACCTTC.

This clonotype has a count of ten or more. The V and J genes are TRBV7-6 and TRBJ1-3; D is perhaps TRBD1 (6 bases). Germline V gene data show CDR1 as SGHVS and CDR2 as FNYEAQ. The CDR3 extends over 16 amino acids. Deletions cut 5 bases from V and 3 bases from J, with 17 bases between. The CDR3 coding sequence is TGTGCCAGCAGCAAAAACAGGGATCGGTATGGAAACACCATATATTTT. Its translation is CASSKNRDRYGNTIYF.

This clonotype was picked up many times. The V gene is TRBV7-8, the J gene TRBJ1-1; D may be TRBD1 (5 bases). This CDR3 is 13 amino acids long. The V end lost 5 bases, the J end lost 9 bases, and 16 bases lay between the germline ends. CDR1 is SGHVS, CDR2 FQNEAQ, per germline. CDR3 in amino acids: CASSPPAGGKAFF. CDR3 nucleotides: TGTGCCAGCAGCCCCCCAGCGGGGGGTAAAGCTTTCTTT.

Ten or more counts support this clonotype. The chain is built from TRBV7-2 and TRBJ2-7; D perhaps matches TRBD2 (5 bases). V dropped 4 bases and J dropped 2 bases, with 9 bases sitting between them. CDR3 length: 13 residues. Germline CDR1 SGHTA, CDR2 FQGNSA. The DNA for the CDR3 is TGTGCCAGCAGCTGGACCGGGACCTACGAGCAGTACTTC. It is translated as CASSWTGTYEQYF.

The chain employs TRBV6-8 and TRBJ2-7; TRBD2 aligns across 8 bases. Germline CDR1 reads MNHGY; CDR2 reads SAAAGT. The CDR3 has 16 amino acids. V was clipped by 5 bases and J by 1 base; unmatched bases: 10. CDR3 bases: TGTGCCAGCAGTCCACTCGGGGTAGCGGGGTCCTACGAGCAGTACTTC. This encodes CASSPLGVAGSYEQYF.

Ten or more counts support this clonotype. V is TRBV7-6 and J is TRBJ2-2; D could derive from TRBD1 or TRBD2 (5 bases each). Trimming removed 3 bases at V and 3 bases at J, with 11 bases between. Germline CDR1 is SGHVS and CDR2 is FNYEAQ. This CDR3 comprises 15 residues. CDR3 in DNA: TGTGCCAGCAGCTTCAGAGGGGCGGACACCGGGGAGCTGTTTTTT. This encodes CASSFRGADTGELFF.

This chain's CDR3 is CASSQDPAGGANVLTF. CDR3 sequence (DNA): TGCGCCAGCAGCCAAGATCCAGCTGGAGGGGCCAACGTCCTGACTTTC. This chain uses TRBV4-3 with TRBJ2-6; no firm D call. The CDR3 consists of 16 residues. V was cut by 0 bases and J by 4 bases, with 10 bases left in between. The V gene's germline CDR1 is LGHNA and CDR2 YSLEER.

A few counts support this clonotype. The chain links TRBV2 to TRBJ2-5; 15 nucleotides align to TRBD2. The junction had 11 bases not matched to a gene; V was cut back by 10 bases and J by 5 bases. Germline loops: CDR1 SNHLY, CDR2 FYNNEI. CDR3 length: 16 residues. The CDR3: CATVPGLAGGMETQYF. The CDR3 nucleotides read TGTGCCACCGTACCGGGACTAGCGGGAGGCATGGAGACCCAGTACTTC.

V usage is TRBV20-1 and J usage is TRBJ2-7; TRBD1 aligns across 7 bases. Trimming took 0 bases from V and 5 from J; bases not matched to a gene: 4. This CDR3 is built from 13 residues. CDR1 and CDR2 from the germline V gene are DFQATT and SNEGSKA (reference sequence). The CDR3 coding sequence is TGCAGTGCTAGAGAAGGGGGACAGAACGAGCAGTACTTC. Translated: CSAREGGQNEQYF.

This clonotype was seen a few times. The chain's CDR3 is CASPPGENTEAFF. CDR3 sequence (DNA): TGTGCCAGCCCCCCAGGGGAGAACACTGAAGCTTTCTTT. The chain combines TRBV27 with TRBJ1-1; D perhaps matches TRBD1 (6 bases). CDR1 is MNHEY and CDR2 is SMNVEV in the germline V gene (reference sequence). The length of the CDR3 is 13 residues. The germline V and J ends were trimmed by 8 bases and 1 base, with 11 bases remaining between them.